Listed below are T cell receptor beta chains from one sample, sequenced in a study of T-cell memory formation after mild COVID-19. TCRdb reprocessed the 5' RACE reads via MiXCR and lists one record per CDR3 protein. The top ten hold 20% to 25% of the sample, which has 250,000 to 300,000 distinct CDR3 sequences, under 20% seen once. Sample: PBMCs or a T cell subset sorted from them (not recorded which). Receptors originate from a man younger than 35 who had mild COVID-19 (a few samples of this study predate the infection). Cell type and time point are not known. Both conserved end residues are part of each CDR3. D genes are given only for firm matches. The size of a clone is reported for some rows only, either as once, few or many, or as a class for expanded clones.

D gene: TRBD1; J gene: TRBJ2-1; clone size: once; V gene: TRBV5-4; CDR3 DNA: TGTGCCAGCAGCCCCGGGACAGGGGATGAGCAGTTCTTC; CDR3 protein: CASSPGTGDEQFF
D gene: TRBD1; J gene: TRBJ2-5; clone size: .; V gene: TRBV2; CDR3 DNA: TGTGCCAGCATCCGGGACAGGACAGGGACCCAGTACTTC; CDR3 protein: CASIRDRTGTQYF
D gene: .; J gene: TRBJ2-2; clone size: medium-sized; V gene: TRBV6-4; CDR3 DNA: TGTGCCAGCAGTGACAGGGACACCGGGGAGCTGTTTTTT; CDR3 protein: CASSDRDTGELFF
D gene: TRBD1; J gene: TRBJ2-6; clone size: few; V gene: TRBV7-9; CDR3 DNA: TGTGCCAGCAGCCGCGGGAACTCAGGGGGCTGGTTCTCTGGGGCCAACGTCCTGACTTTC; CDR3 protein: CASSRGNSGGWFSGANVLTF
D gene: .; J gene: TRBJ1-1; clone size: .; V gene: TRBV5-6; CDR3 DNA: TGTGCCAGCAGCCCTTTACCCCAGAACACTGAAGCTTTCTTT; CDR3 protein: CASSPLPQNTEAFF
D gene: .; J gene: TRBJ1-4; clone size: .; V gene: TRBV27; CDR3 DNA: TGTGCCAGCAGTTTATACAGCGATGAAAAACTGTTTTTT; CDR3 protein: CASSLYSDEKLFF
D gene: .; J gene: TRBJ2-2; clone size: .; V gene: TRBV12-3/TRBV12-4; CDR3 DNA: TGTGCCAGCAGCCCTGGGTTCGGGGAGAACACCGGGGAGCTGTTTTTT; CDR3 protein: CASSPGFGENTGELFF
D gene: .; J gene: TRBJ2-3; clone size: .; V gene: TRBV7-3; CDR3 DNA: TGTGCCAGCAGCGTTGGGGTTACTAGCACAGATACGCAGTATTTT; CDR3 protein: CASSVGVTSTDTQYF
D gene: TRBD2; J gene: TRBJ2-3; clone size: .; V gene: TRBV12-3/TRBV12-4; CDR3 DNA: TGTGCCAGCAGTGGAAGCGGGGGGACTCCTTTTGGCACAGATACGCAGTATTTT; CDR3 protein: CASSGSGGTPFGTDTQYF
D gene: .; J gene: TRBJ2-5; clone size: .; V gene: TRBV20-1; CDR3 DNA: TGCAGTGCTAGTCCCGGCAGGCAAGAGACCAAGTACTTC; CDR3 protein: CSASPGRQETKYF
D gene: TRBD2; J gene: TRBJ2-3; clone size: few; V gene: TRBV7-8; CDR3 DNA: TGTGCCAGCAGCTTAGGGACTAGCGGGGGCCTCACAGATACGCAGTATTTT; CDR3 protein: CASSLGTSGGLTDTQYF
D gene: .; J gene: TRBJ1-2; clone size: few; V gene: TRBV6-5; CDR3 DNA: TGTGCCAGCAGTCCCCTTCCCCGGGGGGCCCCCCACGGCTACACCTTC; CDR3 protein: CASSPLPRGAPHGYTF
D gene: .; J gene: TRBJ1-2; clone size: .; V gene: TRBV6-1; CDR3 DNA: TGTGCCAGCAGTGAAGAGAGGGGCTACACCTTC; CDR3 protein: CASSEERGYTF
D gene: .; J gene: TRBJ1-1; clone size: few; V gene: TRBV7-2; CDR3 DNA: TGTGCCAGCCGGGGGAATCAGAACACTGAAGCTTTCTTT; CDR3 protein: CASRGNQNTEAFF
D gene: .; J gene: TRBJ2-3; clone size: .; V gene: TRBV12-3/TRBV12-4; CDR3 DNA: TGTGCCAGCAGTTTAGATGGGGGGGCGGATACGCAGTATTTT; CDR3 protein: CASSLDGGADTQYF
D gene: .; J gene: TRBJ2-7; clone size: few; V gene: TRBV7-8; CDR3 DNA: TGTGCCAGCAGCAGAGGGATCGGAGTCGAGCAGTACTTC; CDR3 protein: CASSRGIGVEQYF
D gene: .; J gene: TRBJ2-1; clone size: .; V gene: TRBV5-4; CDR3 DNA: TGTGCCAGCAGCTTCGGGGGTAGCAATGAGCAGTTCTTC; CDR3 protein: CASSFGGSNEQFF
D gene: .; J gene: TRBJ2-2; clone size: .; V gene: TRBV4-1; CDR3 DNA: TGCGCCAGCAGCCAACCCTGGCCAACGAACACCGGGGAGCTGTTTTTT; CDR3 protein: CASSQPWPTNTGELFF
D gene: TRBD2; J gene: TRBJ2-5; clone size: many; V gene: TRBV20-1; CDR3 DNA: TGCAGTGCTCCTATACTAGCGGGGCACCGCCCGGAGACCCAGTACTTC; CDR3 protein: CSAPILAGHRPETQYF
D gene: .; J gene: TRBJ1-2; clone size: .; V gene: TRBV6-5; CDR3 DNA: TGTGCCAGCAGTTCCCGGGGGACGGCGGGAAGGAGCTACACCTTC; CDR3 protein: CASSSRGTAGRSYTF
D gene: .; J gene: TRBJ1-2; clone size: .; V gene: TRBV5-1; CDR3 DNA: TGCGCCAGCGGTTCAGGGGCTAACTATGGCTACACCTTC; CDR3 protein: CASGSGANYGYTF
D gene: .; J gene: TRBJ1-2; clone size: few; V gene: TRBV20-1; CDR3 DNA: TGCAGTGCTCCAGGTGGGGGATACTATGGCTACACCTTC; CDR3 protein: CSAPGGGYYGYTF
D gene: .; J gene: TRBJ2-2; clone size: few; V gene: TRBV5-1; CDR3 DNA: TGCGCCAGCACCCCAGCGGGCCAGGGCTTCACCGGGGAGCTGTTTTTT; CDR3 protein: CASTPAGQGFTGELFF
D gene: TRBD2; J gene: TRBJ2-1; clone size: .; V gene: TRBV10-3; CDR3 DNA: TGTGCCACCACTTCTAGCGGAGGGACTGAGCAGTTCTTC; CDR3 protein: CATTSSGGTEQFF
D gene: TRBD2; J gene: TRBJ2-5; clone size: .; V gene: TRBV7-3; CDR3 DNA: TGTGCCAGCGGATCGGGGGGGCTTGGAGAGACCCAGTACTTC; CDR3 protein: CASGSGGLGETQYF